A selection of T cell receptor beta chains follows, all from one sample in a study of blood T cell repertoires in COVID-19. Data came from immunoSEQ multiplex PCR; TCRdb stores just in-frame clones and leaves some out. This table holds 200,000 or so clones, 80% to 85% found once. Sequencing was carried out using PBMCs or T cells enriched from blood (not recorded which). The receptors were gathered from a man aged 40-50 years who had recovered from COVID-19. The CDR3 runs from the conserved cysteine through the conserved F or W. A D gene is named only where the DNA matches it firmly. Expanded clones are given a class, and other clones once, few, many or no size at all.

TRBV19	TRBJ1-4	.	.	TGTGCCAGTAAAAGGACCCGGGAGAAGGGTGAAAAACTGTTTTTT	CASKRTREKGEKLFF
TRBV11-1	TRBJ2-5	.	.	TGTGCCAGCAGCCCTGGGCCAACTGGAGAGACCCAGTACTTC	CASSPGPTGETQYF
TRBV7-6	TRBJ2-2	.	.	TGTGCCAGCAGCCCTAGAGCCCCCTCGGGCACCGGGGAGCTGTTTTTT	CASSPRAPSGTGELFF
TRBV6-5	TRBJ2-3	.	TRBD1	TGTGCCAGCATGGGCTCTCAGGATTACAGGGGTACGCAGTATTTT	CASMGSQDYRGTQYF
TRBV2	TRBJ2-7	.	TRBD1	TGTGCCAGCACCGAAGGTGGGACAGCTCTTGACGAGCAGTACTTC	CASTEGGTALDEQYF
TRBV6-5	TRBJ1-2	once	.	TGTGCCAGCAGTTACTCTGGGTCGGGAAACTATGGCTACACCTTC	CASSYSGSGNYGYTF
TRBV5-4	TRBJ1-4	.	.	TGTGCCAGCAGCTTGGAATCCCGGGGTGAAAAACTGTTTTTT	CASSLESRGEKLFF
TRBV7-2	TRBJ2-3	.	TRBD2	TGTGCCAGCAGCTTCGGACTAGCGGGGGGGACAGATACGCAGTATTTT	CASSFGLAGGTDTQYF
TRBV5-4	TRBJ1-1	.	.	TGTGCCAGCAGCTTTGGGCAGGCGAACACTGAAGCTTTCTTT	CASSFGQANTEAFF
TRBV3-1/TRBV3-2	TRBJ1-5	once	.	TGTGCCAGCAGCCAAGGAAACAGATTTAGCAATCAGCCCCAGCATTTT	CASSQGNRFSNQPQHF
TRBV30	TRBJ1-6	few	.	TGTGCCTGGAGTCCGTGGGGAGACTCCTATAATTCACCCCTCCACTTT	CAWSPWGDSYNSPLHF
TRBV18	TRBJ2-7	.	TRBD1	TGTGCCAGCTCACCAGGGACAGGTTCCTACGAGCAGTACTTC	CASSPGTGSYEQYF
TRBV4-1	TRBJ1-1	.	.	TGCGCCAGCAGCCAAGATGGGGCCAGCATGAACACTGAAGCTTTCTTT	CASSQDGASMNTEAFF
TRBV14	TRBJ1-2	.	.	TGTGCCAGCAGCCACGTTCAGGGATGGGGCTATGGCTACACCTTC	CASSHVQGWGYGYTF
TRBV29-1	TRBJ1-4	.	.	TGCAGCGTCACCTTAATGGCGGGGTCACAATCCGGTAAACTGTTTTTT	CSVTLMAGSQSGKLFF
TRBV6-5	TRBJ1-2	.	TRBD1	TGTGCCAGCAGTTACGGGACAGATAGTGGCTACACCTTC	CASSYGTDSGYTF
TRBV9	TRBJ1-4	.	TRBD1	TGTGCCAGCAGCCCCGGGACAGCTTTTAATGAAAAACTGTTTTTT	CASSPGTAFNEKLFF
TRBV5-1	TRBJ1-3	.	TRBD1	TGCGCCAGCAGCCCGGGACAGGGAGCAAACACCATATATTTT	CASSPGQGANTIYF
TRBV13	TRBJ1-4	few	.	TGTGCCAGCAGCTTAGGTCCTCGGGTAGGGGCCGGCTCCCATACTAATGAAAAACTGTTTTTT	CASSLGPRVGAGSHTNEKLFF
TRBV6-5	TRBJ2-1	.	TRBD2	TGTGCCAGCAGTTCGACTAGCGGGGGGCCGTTCTTC	CASSSTSGGPFF
TRBV5-1	TRBJ1-1	.	TRBD1	TGCGCCAGCAGCTCCCGGACAGGGCAGGGCACTGAAGCTTTCTTT	CASSSRTGQGTEAFF
TRBV4-1	TRBJ1-2	.	TRBD1	TGCGCCAGCAGCCAAGGAGACAGGGCATATGGCTACACCTTC	CASSQGDRAYGYTF
TRBV7-2	TRBJ2-1	.	TRBD1	TGTGCCAGCAGCGGGGACAGGGGAGAATACAATGAGCAGTTCTTC	CASSGDRGEYNEQFF
TRBV3-1/TRBV3-2	TRBJ2-7	few	TRBD2	TGTGCCAGCAGCCCTGGCGGGGGATCGTCCTACGAGCAGTACTTC	CASSPGGGSSYEQYF
TRBV6-2/TRBV6-3	TRBJ2-7	few	.	TGTGCCAGCAGTCGACTGGGCTCCTACGAGCAGTACTTC	CASSRLGSYEQYF
TRBV29-1	TRBJ1-5	.	TRBD1	TGCAGCGTCGGAGGACAGGGAGAGCCCCAGCATTTT	CSVGGQGEPQHF
TRBV13	TRBJ1-1	.	TRBD1	TGTGCCAGCAGCATCCGGACAGGACCTTCTGAAGCTTTCTTT	CASSIRTGPSEAFF
TRBV5-8	TRBJ1-2	.	.	TGTGCCAGCAGCTCAAAAACGAGGAATTGGGACTATGGCTACACCTTC	CASSSKTRNWDYGYTF
TRBV20-1	TRBJ1-5	.	.	TGCAGTGCTAGTAGTACGGGCAATCAGCCCCAGCATTTT	CSASSTGNQPQHF
TRBV18	TRBJ2-3	.	.	TGTGCCAGCTCCCCCCCGCGGTCTAGTCAGTCTTCGGATACGCAGTATTTT	CASSPPRSSQSSDTQYF
TRBV7-9	TRBJ1-6	.	TRBD1	TGTGCCAGCAGCCTGGACAGGGGAGTGAATTCACCCCTCCACTTT	CASSLDRGVNSPLHF
TRBV5-6	TRBJ1-5	.	.	TGTGCCAGCAGCCTAACTTCTGGTAATCAGCCCCAGCATTTT	CASSLTSGNQPQHF
TRBV19	TRBJ1-5	.	TRBD1	TGTGCCAGTAGCACGGACAGGGAGGATCAGCCCCAGCATTTT	CASSTDREDQPQHF
TRBV5-1	TRBJ1-4	.	.	TGCGCCAGCAGCCGGGGGAGCGGGTATAATGAAAAACTGTTTTTT	CASSRGSGYNEKLFF
TRBV28	TRBJ2-1	few	.	TGTGCCAGCAGGGGGTGGGCGGGGAGCTCCTACAATGAGCAGTTCTTC	CASRGWAGSSYNEQFF
TRBV19	TRBJ1-5	.	TRBD1	TGTGCCAGTAGTAGGGACAGGGGGGGGATTCAGCCCCAGCATTTT	CASSRDRGGIQPQHF
TRBV19	TRBJ2-7	.	.	TGTGCCAGTAGTATAGGTCCCAGGGTCCACGAGCAGTACTTC	CASSIGPRVHEQYF
TRBV6-1	TRBJ1-3	once	.	TGTGCCAGCAGTGAGGGGGGGAGCTCTGGAAACACCATATATTTT	CASSEGGSSGNTIYF
TRBV18	TRBJ2-2	.	.	TGTGCCAGCTCACCACCGGCCGGCGGTACCACCGGGGAGCTGTTTTTT	CASSPPAGGTTGELFF
TRBV29-1	TRBJ1-2	.	TRBD1	TGCAGCGTTGAACCCCAGGGGGCAATGGAAAACTATGGCTACACCTTC	CSVEPQGAMENYGYTF
TRBV4-2	TRBJ1-1	.	TRBD1	TGTGCCAGCAGCCAAGATGGGGACAGGGGCGAAACTTTCTTT	CASSQDGDRGETFF
TRBV4-1	TRBJ1-2	.	.	TGCGCCAGCAGCCAAGATAGCACAGGGCCATTAAACTATGGCTACACCTTC	CASSQDSTGPLNYGYTF
TRBV7-8	TRBJ1-5	.	TRBD1	TGTGCCAGCAGCTTAGCACGGGGACAGGTCAATCAGCCCCAGCATTTT	CASSLARGQVNQPQHF
TRBV6-5	TRBJ1-5	.	.	TGTGCCAGCAGGACGCGGGACGGGCCCCAGCATTTT	CASRTRDGPQHF
TRBV19	TRBJ1-6	few	TRBD1	TGTGCCAGTAGAAGACAGGGGGATAATTCACCCCTCCACTTT	CASRRQGDNSPLHF
TRBV19	TRBJ2-7	.	.	TGTGCCAGTAAAGGACGGGATTCTTTCCCCTCCTACGAGCAGTACTTC	CASKGRDSFPSYEQYF
TRBV2	TRBJ2-4	.	TRBD1	TGTGCCAGCAGAAGGGACAGGGTGGGCAAAAACATTCAGTACTTC	CASRRDRVGKNIQYF
TRBV15	TRBJ1-1	.	TRBD1	TGTGCCACCAGCAGAGATCGGGGACAGCTGAACACTGAAGCTTTCTTT	CATSRDRGQLNTEAFF
TRBV7-2	TRBJ2-3	.	TRBD2	TGTGCCAGCAGCTTTCTGGCGGGGGGGCTCGCAGATACGCAGTATTTT	CASSFLAGGLADTQYF
TRBV10-2	TRBJ2-2	.	TRBD1	TGCGCCAGCAAGCCGGGACAGGGGACCGGGGAGCTGTTTTTT	CASKPGQGTGELFF
TRBV11-3	TRBJ2-2	.	.	TGTGCCAGCAGTTTGGGGGGGCCGGGCACCGGGGAGCTGTTTTTT	CASSLGGPGTGELFF
TRBV27	TRBJ2-7	.	TRBD1	TGTGCCAGCAGTGCTTCGGGACAGATAGATACCTACGAGCAGTACTTC	CASSASGQIDTYEQYF
TRBV28	TRBJ1-6	.	.	TGTGCCAGCAGTTCGTCGGGGGGCTACTCACCCCTCCACTTT	CASSSSGGYSPLHF
TRBV11-2	TRBJ1-1	.	.	TGTGCCAGCAGCTTAGGCACAGGGAGGGGCAAGAACACTGAAGCTTTCTTT	CASSLGTGRGKNTEAFF